The 19 T cell receptor beta chains given below trace back to one sample, sequenced in a study of T cell responses to AZD1222 COVID-19 vaccine. Produced via immunoSEQ multiplex PCR; TCRdb's table is partial and in-frame only. The sample includes over 150,000 clones, 94% seen only once; the top ten take 1.5% to 2%. Here the sequenced sample was peripheral blood, taken 28 days after the second AZD1222 dose. The receptors here all came from an adult who received the AZD1222 COVID-19 vaccine.

The chain joins TRBV2 to TRBJ1-5; possibly TRBD1 for D (6 bases). The CDR3 length is 14 residues. Trimming removed 11 bases from V and 11 bases from J, with 25 bases in between. Germline CDR1 SNHLY, CDR2 FYNNEI. The CDR3 DNA sequence: TGTGCCGGAGGCATGGGACAACCTCCTTGGGCCCAGCATTTT. Translation: CAGGMGQPPWAQHF.

In its sample, this clone was seen once. This rearrangement joins TRBV3-1 (or the pseudogene TRBV3-2) to TRBJ1-2, with a tentative D call TRBD1 (5 bases). V was shortened by 4 bases and J by 8 bases, with 17 bases between the two germline ends. From germline, CDR1 is LGHDT and CDR2 YNNKEL (reference sequence). This CDR3 comprises 14 residues. The CDR3 loop is CASSRRGPPGGYTF. CDR3 nucleotides: TGTGCCAGCAGCCGCCGGGGCCCCCCGGGGGGCTACACCTTC.

This chain connects TRBV7-9 to TRBJ2-1; the D gene is possibly TRBD2 (5 bases). The CDR3 spans 17 residues. V gave up 1 base and J gave up 1 base, with 14 bases separating them. Germline V gene data show CDR1 as SEHNR and CDR2 as FQNEAQ (reference sequence). CDR3 DNA sequence: TGTGCCAGCAGCTTAGAGCTTGGACTTCTTTCCTACAATGAGCAGTTCTTC. Translation: CASSLELGLLSYNEQFF.

A word on this clone: The sample contains more than one DNA sequence encoding this CDR3. The rearrangement uses TRBV27 and TRBJ2-7; D may be TRBD1 (6 bases). This CDR3 region has 13 residues. Germline CDR1 and CDR2: MNHEY and SMNVEV (reference sequence). V dropped 8 bases and J dropped 3 bases, with 14 bases sitting between them. DNA of the CDR3: TGTGCCAGCCGCCCTGGGGGCCTCTACGAGCAGTACTTC. This sequence encodes CASRPGGLYEQYF.

In DNA form, the CDR3 reads TGCGCCAGCAGCTGGACAGCAACTAATGAAAAACTGTTTTTT. Amino acids: CASSWTATNEKLFF. The chain recombines TRBV5-1 with TRBJ1-4; tentatively, D is TRBD1 (6 bases). The CDR3 covers 14 residues. Between the trimmed V and J ends, which lost 3 bases and 0 bases, there was a span of 6 bases. The germline gives CDR1 SGHRS, CDR2 YFSETQ. Full variable domain (outside the CDR3, taken from reference TRBV5-1 and TRBJ1-4): KAGVTQTPRYLIKTRGQQVTLSCSPISGHRSVSWYQQTPGQGLQFLFEYFSETQRNKGNFPGRFSGRQFSNSRSEMNVSTLELGDSALYLCASSWTATNEKLFFGSGTQLSVL.

The rearrangement uses TRBV5-4 and TRBJ1-1; maybe TRBD1 (6 bases). The ends were cut back, 4 bases at V and 1 base at J, with 14 bases in the middle. Germline CDR1 SGHNT, CDR2 YYREEE (reference sequence). There are 15 residues in the CDR3. The CDR3 DNA reads as TGTGCCAGCAGCCGATATATGACAGGGAACACTGAAGCTTTCTTT. This encodes CASSRYMTGNTEAFF.

Concerning this clone: Other DNA sequences from this sample encode an identical CDR3 as well. The chain couples TRBV12-3 or TRBV12-4 to TRBJ1-1; D is ambiguous. There are 13 residues in the CDR3. Deletions cut 3 bases from V and 2 bases from J, with 7 bases between. The CDR3 sequence: CASSLIRNTEAFF. CDR3 nucleotides: TGTGCCAGCAGTTTGATTCGTAACACTGAAGCTTTCTTT.

The chain carries TRBV7-8 and TRBJ2-1; TRBD2 is a possible D gene (6 bases). The CDR3 is 18 amino acids. The germline V gene has CDR1 SGHVS and CDR2 FQNEAQ. V was shortened by 1 base and J by 4 bases, with 20 bases between the two germline ends. The CDR3 coding sequence is TGTGCCAGCAGCTTAGTATATTTGACTAGACCATATTACAATGAGCAGTTCTTC. This gives the protein CASSLVYLTRPYYNEQFF.

This chain joins TRBV6-5 and TRBJ2-6; TRBD1 matches at 7 bases. The CDR3 contains 15 residues. Germline loops: CDR1 MNHEY, CDR2 SVGAGI. CDR3 bases: TGTGCTACCACGACGGGGACAGCTGGGGCCAACGTCCTGACTTTC. Protein product: CATTTGTAGANVLTF.

CDR3 in DNA: TGTGCCAGCAGTCGGACAGGGTATACAGACACCATATATTTT. It codes for CASSRTGYTDTIYF. The chain is built from TRBV6-5 and TRBJ1-3; 8 bases are a match to TRBD1. CDR1 is MNHEY, CDR2 SVGAGI, per germline. The CDR3 contains 14 residues. V lost 5 bases and J lost 8; bases outside the gene matches: 8.

The V gene is TRBV5-1, the J gene TRBJ1-2; D possibly corresponds to TRBD1 (5 bases). In germline, CDR1 is SGHRS, CDR2 YFSETQ. The CDR3 extends over 15 amino acids. Trimming took off 1 base at V and 3 bases at J, with 13 bases between the two ends. The CDR3 coding sequence is TGCGCCAGCAGCTTGTTTCCGGGGCTTGACTATGGCTACACCTTC. This translates into CASSLFPGLDYGYTF.

J is TRBJ1-1 and V is TRBV27; TRBD1 matches 7 bases. Germline V lookup: CDR1 MNHEY, CDR2 SMNVEV (reference sequence). This CDR3 contains 15 residues. After removal of 9 bases from V and 6 bases from J, the junction contained 16 bases not matched to a gene. The CDR3 spells CASRSRGQMGAEAFF. CDR3 DNA: TGTGCCAGTCGATCGAGGGGGCAGATGGGCGCTGAAGCTTTCTTT.

The rearrangement joins TRBV10-1 to TRBJ1-2; 7 nucleotides line up with TRBD1. The CDR3 is 15 amino acids. Per the germline V gene, CDR1 is WNHNN and CDR2 is SYGVQD (reference sequence). V dropped 8 bases and J dropped 6; count of bases not matched to a gene: 15. The CDR3 DNA sequence: TGCGCCAGCTCGCCCGTCGCACAGGGGATTGATGGCTACACCTTC. This gives the protein CASSPVAQGIDGYTF.

This clone showed up just once. A read error may produce the germline difference seen at one junction end. This chain joins TRBV7-9 and TRBJ2-1, with 11 bases lining up with TRBD2. Germline loops: CDR1 SEHNR, CDR2 FQNEAQ (reference sequence). This CDR3 is 15 amino acids long. Written as DNA, the CDR3 is TGTGCCAGCAGCGTAGCGGGAGGGCCAGGAAATGAGCAGTTCTTC. Protein sequence: CASSVAGGPGNEQFF.

In this sample, this clone turned up once. The rearrangement links TRBV5-6 to TRBJ1-1, with D uncertain. Germline loops: CDR1 SGHDT, CDR2 YYEEEE. This CDR3 region has 14 residues. Trimming took off 0 bases at V and 5 bases at J, with 11 bases between the two ends. This CDR3 is CASSLVAVDTEAFF. The CDR3, as DNA: TGTGCCAGCAGCTTGGTGGCGGTGGATACTGAAGCTTTCTTT. Full variable domain (remainder filled in from reference TRBV5-6 and TRBJ1-1): DAGVTQSPTHLIKTRGQQVTLRCSPKSGHDTVSWYQQALGQGPQFIFQYYEEEERQRGNFPDRFSGHQFPNYSSELNVNALLLGDSALYLCASSLVAVDTEAFFGQGTRLTVV.

The chain links TRBV27 to TRBJ1-2; 7 bases fit TRBD1. From germline, CDR1 is MNHEY and CDR2 SMNVEV (reference sequence). The CDR3 contains 13 residues. With 6 bases clipped from V and 4 bases from J, the junction kept 5 bases outside the gene matches. The CDR3 here is CASSLGQSYGYTF. The CDR3 DNA follows: TGTGCCAGCAGCTTGGGACAGAGCTATGGCTACACCTTC.

The sample holds a few counts of this clone. The chain links TRBV5-6 to TRBJ1-6; perhaps TRBD1 as D (5 bases). Trimming pared 3 bases from V and 4 bases from J, leaving 8 bases between. This CDR3 contains 14 residues. The V gene's germline CDR1 is SGHDT and CDR2 YYEEEE. This chain's CDR3 is CASSSGRYNSPLHF. Written as DNA, the CDR3 is TGTGCCAGCAGCTCGGGACGGTATAATTCACCCCTCCACTTT. The full variable domain, rest sourced from reference TRBV5-6 and TRBJ1-6, is DAGVTQSPTHLIKTRGQQVTLRCSPKSGHDTVSWYQQALGQGPQFIFQYYEEEERQRGNFPDRFSGHQFPNYSSELNVNALLLGDSALYLCASSSGRYNSPLHFGNGTRLTVT.

The genes are TRBV7-9 and TRBJ1-1, with D perhaps TRBD1 (6 bases). V was clipped by 7 bases and J by 5 bases, with 14 bases between them. This CDR3 has 13 residues. CDR1 and CDR2 (germline): SEHNR, FQNEAQ (reference sequence). In DNA form, the CDR3 reads TGTGCCAGCATTTCAGGGGCTGGTACTGAAGCTTTCTTT. Translating gives CASISGAGTEAFF. The full variable domain, in which reference TRBV7-9 and TRBJ1-1 provide the parts outside the CDR3, is DTGVSQNPRHKITKRGQNVTFRCDPISEHNRLYWYRQTLGQGPEFLTYFQNEAQLEKSRLLSDRFSAERPKGSFSTLEIQRTEQGDSAMYLCASISGAGTEAFFGQGTRLTVV.

This chain connects TRBV5-6 to TRBJ1-2, with 8 bases aligning to TRBD1. This CDR3 comprises 15 residues. In germline, CDR1 is SGHDT, CDR2 YYEEEE. V lost 2 bases and J lost 4; bases outside the gene matches: 7. The CDR3 nucleotides read TGTGCCAGCAGCTTAGTGCAGGGGGCAGGCTATGGCTACACCTTC. The encoded protein is CASSLVQGAGYGYTF. Combining the CDR3 with reference TRBV5-6 and TRBJ1-2 gives the whole variable domain DAGVTQSPTHLIKTRGQQVTLRCSPKSGHDTVSWYQQALGQGPQFIFQYYEEEERQRGNFPDRFSGHQFPNYSSELNVNALLLGDSALYLCASSLVQGAGYGYTFGSGTRLTVV.